The 15 T cell receptor beta chains below come from one sample, sequenced in a study of blood T cell repertoires in COVID-19. Method: immunoSEQ multiplex PCR; TCRdb's copy keeps in-frame clones and lacks some. This table holds a few hundred thousand clones, around 84% found once. Source material: peripheral blood. These receptors were taken from a woman in her seventies with active or convalescent COVID-19.

This clone was detected many times. The chain employs TRBV12-3 or TRBV12-4 and TRBJ1-1; perhaps TRBD1 as D (6 bases). The CDR3 loop spans 13 amino acids. The ends were cut back, 5 bases at V and 1 base at J, with 8 bases in the middle. CDR3 region: CASSPTGNTEAFF. The CDR3 DNA reads as TGTGCCAGCAGTCCGACAGGGAACACTGAAGCTTTCTTT.

V is TRBV2 and J is TRBJ1-3; D unclear. Germline CDR1 is SNHLY and CDR2 is FYNNEI. The V end lost 5 bases, the J end lost 0 bases, and 5 bases lay between the germline ends. The CDR3 spans 13 residues. CDR3 sequence (DNA): TGTGCCAGCAGTACGAGCTCTGGAAACACCATATATTTT. Amino acid sequence: CASSTSSGNTIYF.

The sample holds a few counts of this clone. V and J are TRBV19 and TRBJ1-2; 7 nucleotides align to TRBD1. Germline lookup yields CDR1 LNHDA and CDR2 SQIVND (reference sequence). The CDR3 contains 14 residues. V was clipped by 5 bases and J by 8 bases; unmatched bases: 11. This CDR3 reads CASSPNTGAEGYTF. The CDR3 DNA reads as TGTGCCAGTAGTCCGAACACAGGGGCAGAGGGCTACACCTTC.

V gene TRBV10-1 combines with J gene TRBJ2-1; 12 bases match TRBD2. Germline CDR1 reads WNHNN; CDR2 reads SYGVQD (reference sequence). The length of the CDR3 is 16 residues. The ends lost 1 base at V and 8 bases at J; junction bases unmatched: 6. The CDR3 is CASSEFLAGGPDEQFF. CDR3 nucleotide sequence: TGCGCCAGCAGTGAGTTCCTAGCGGGGGGGCCGGATGAGCAGTTCTTC.

The chain employs TRBV24-1 and TRBJ1-2; 8 bases are a match to TRBD1. Germline V lookup: CDR1 KGHDR, CDR2 SFDVKD. J gave up 7 bases and V 6 bases, and 6 bases lay outside the gene matches. The CDR3 runs 13 residues. CDR3 nucleotide sequence: TGTGCCACCAGTTCTTGGACAGGGAGTGGCTACACCTTC. Translated, it gives CATSSWTGSGYTF.

The chain couples TRBV19 to TRBJ1-1; TRBD1 is a possible D gene (5 bases). The CDR3 totals 15 residues. Germline V lookup: CDR1 LNHDA, CDR2 SQIVND (reference sequence). V was trimmed by 8 bases and J by 1 base, leaving 17 bases between them. Here the CDR3 DNA reads TGTGCCAGTCGCACCGAACGTCAGGGGAACACTGAAGCTTTCTTT. Its translation is CASRTERQGNTEAFF.

The chain combines TRBV3-1 (or the pseudogene TRBV3-2) with TRBJ2-5; tentatively, D is TRBD1 (6 bases). The germline V gene has CDR1 LGHDT and CDR2 YNNKEL (reference sequence). CDR3 length: 15 amino acids. V gave up 1 base and J gave up 5 bases, with 14 bases separating them. CDR3 region: CASSQGGHLTETQYF. CDR3 in DNA: TGTGCCAGCAGCCAAGGGGGGCACTTAACCGAGACCCAGTACTTC.

This clone was recorded once. The chain carries TRBV5-1 and TRBJ2-1; tentatively, D is TRBD1 (6 bases). Trimming left V 2 bases short and J 9 bases short, with 18 bases between. Germline-derived CDR1 and CDR2 are SGHRS and YFSETQ. The CDR3 loop spans 15 amino acids. In DNA form, the CDR3 reads TGCGCCAGCAGCTTACGGGCCGGTGGGGGCAGTGAGCAGTTCTTC. It codes for CASSLRAGGGSEQFF.

The chain carries TRBV6-5 and TRBJ1-3; the D gene is possibly TRBD1 (5 bases). Trimming removed 2 bases at V and 0 bases at J, with 11 bases between. Germline loops: CDR1 MNHEY, CDR2 SVGAGI. This CDR3 is 16 amino acids long. The CDR3 DNA reads as TGTGCCAGCAGTTACAAGGGGCAGTACTCTGGAAACACCATATATTTT. As protein: CASSYKGQYSGNTIYF.

In its sample, this clone was seen once. The J gene is TRBJ2-1, the V gene TRBV12-3 or TRBV12-4; D is undetermined. This CDR3 is 13 amino acids long. V dropped 2 bases and J dropped 7 bases, with 9 bases sitting between them. The CDR3 DNA follows: TGTGCCAGCAGTTTAATAACTACTAATGAGCAGTTCTTC. Its translation is CASSLITTNEQFF.

V gene TRBV3-1 (or the pseudogene TRBV3-2) combines with J gene TRBJ2-3; D is perhaps TRBD2 (6 bases). Germline V CDR1 and CDR2: LGHDT, YNNKEL (reference sequence). V was cut by 8 bases and J by 1 base, with 13 bases left in between. The CDR3 length is 14 residues. The CDR3 sequence is CASSAASGTDTQYF. The CDR3 nucleotides are TGTGCCAGCTCCGCCGCTAGCGGCACAGATACGCAGTATTTT.

The chain has TRBV25-1 and TRBJ1-2; 7 bases line up with TRBD1. The V segment lost 2 bases and the J segment 4 bases; nucleotides outside the gene matches: 4. Per the germline V gene, CDR1 is MGHDK and CDR2 is SYGVNS. The CDR3 has 14 amino acids. The CDR3 region has the DNA TGTGCCAGCAGTGAAGCCAGGGACAGCTATGGCTACACCTTC. Protein product: CASSEARDSYGYTF.

This clone was picked up one time. The rearrangement uses TRBV19 and TRBJ1-1, with D unresolved. V was pared by 8 bases and J by 1 base, with 14 bases between. This CDR3 comprises 14 residues. The germline CDR1 and CDR2 sequences are LNHDA and SQIVND (reference sequence). This CDR3 is CASGGSRKNTEAFF. DNA for the CDR3: TGTGCCAGTGGAGGAAGTAGGAAGAACACTGAAGCTTTCTTT.

The genes are TRBV5-6 and TRBJ2-5; 7 bases are shared with TRBD1. The CDR3 runs 14 residues. J was trimmed by 2 bases and V by 2 bases; bases with no gene match: 3. Germline CDR1 and CDR2: SGHDT and YYEEEE. The CDR3 coding sequence is TGTGCCAGCAGCTTCCCGGGACAGCAAGAGACCCAGTACTTC. Its translation: CASSFPGQQETQYF.

This clone has just one count. The chain has TRBV12-5 and TRBJ1-1; D is ambiguous. From germline, CDR1 is LGHNT and CDR2 FRNRAP. The CDR3 contains 12 residues. With 5 bases removed from V and 11 bases from J, the gap between germline ends came to 15 bases. CDR3 bases: TGTGCTAGTGGTATTTCGGCCGGACTTGCTTTCTTT. Translating it yields CASGISAGLAFF.